This TCR beta chain was identified during a study of cytomegalovirus exposure and HLA in healthy donors. Study at large: Previous work identified roughly 120 million unique TCR beta sequences from 200 million or so T cells.

Study conclusions and caveats: Later work showed greater clonal expansion in HLA-associated TCR beta chains than in equally common others. Apparent HLA restriction characterized most CMV-associated TCR beta chains in a later analysis. 16,951 TCR beta sequences were associated with HLA alleles at 0.05 false discovery rate in a later analysis.

The PCR made use of 60 Vbeta and 13 Jbeta primers. Clones were sequenced by immunoSEQ multiplex PCR, and TCRdb holds only the in-frame ones, with some missing. The sample lists about 200,000 clones, 10% to 15% occurring once. A word on this clone: Its antigen is not known.

This sequence was found in a man aged 45-65 years in good health and CMV-seropositive. The sample consisted of PBMCs.

The CDR3 loop reads CASRTTTNEKLFF. DNA of the CDR3: TGCGCCAGCAGGACAACAACTAATGAAAAACTGTTTTTT. This sequence joins TRBV5-1 and TRBJ1-4; D remains ambiguous. The ends were cut back, 5 bases at V and 0 bases at J, with 5 bases in the middle. The CDR3 loop spans 13 amino acids. CDR1 and CDR2 from the germline V gene are SGHRS and YFSETQ. The variable domain in full, with the rest retrieved from reference TRBV5-1 and TRBJ1-4, is KAGVTQTPRYLIKTRGQQVTLSCSPISGHRSVSWYQQTPGQGLQFLFEYFSETQRNKGNFPGRFSGRQFSNSRSEMNVSTLELGDSALYLCASRTTTNEKLFFGSGTQLSVL.